This TCR beta chain was recovered during a study of Graves' ophthalmopathy and Graves' hyperthyroidism. Study at large: Peripheral blood collection took place at initial diagnosis, before any treatment.

Many counts were recorded for this clonotype. What it recognizes is unknown. Study observations and caveats: Blood contained most expanded thyroid clonotypes exceeding 0.001 frequency.

The authors amplified TCR beta CDR3 regions from RNA transcripts. A first-round RT-PCR used HTBI primers, followed by a second-round multiplex PCR. In TCRdb, the multiplex PCR reads were re-called with MiXCR into one record per CDR3 protein. The data hold 350,000 to 400,000 distinct CDR3 sequences, with around 17% observed a single time. Diagnosis relied on clinical symptoms, serum thyroxine, TRAb, thyroid ultrasound and orbital computed tomography. Sampling approximately 10 ml of fresh peripheral blood provided the PBMCs. This TCR came from a woman under 30 with Graves' ophthalmopathy. Material for sequencing was peripheral blood.

CDR3 sequence reads: CASTLRQVTGELFF. The CDR3 DNA sequence: TGTGCCAGCACCCTAAGACAAGTCACCGGGGAGCTGTTTTTT. J is TRBJ2-2 and V is TRBV11-2; D is unclear. The V end lost 7 bases, the J end lost 4 bases, and 13 bases lay between the germline ends. This CDR3 region has 14 residues. Germline V gives CDR1 SGHAT, CDR2 FQNNGV.